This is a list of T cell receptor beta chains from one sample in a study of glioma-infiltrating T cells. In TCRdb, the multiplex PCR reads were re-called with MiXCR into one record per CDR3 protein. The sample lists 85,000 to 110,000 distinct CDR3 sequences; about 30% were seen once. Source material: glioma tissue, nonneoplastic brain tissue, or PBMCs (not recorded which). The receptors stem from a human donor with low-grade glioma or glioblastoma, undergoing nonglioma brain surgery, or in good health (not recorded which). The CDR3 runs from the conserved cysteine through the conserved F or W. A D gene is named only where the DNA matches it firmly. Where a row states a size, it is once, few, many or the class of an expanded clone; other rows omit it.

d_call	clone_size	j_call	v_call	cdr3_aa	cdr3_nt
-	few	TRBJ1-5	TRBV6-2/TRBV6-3	CASKGSMAGSGQPQHF	TGTGCCAGCAAAGGGAGTATGGCAGGGTCGGGGCAGCCCCAGCATTTT
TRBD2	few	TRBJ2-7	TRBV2	CASRGGLVGSSYEQYF	TGTGCCAGCAGGGGTGGACTAGTGGGTAGCTCCTACGAGCAGTACTTC
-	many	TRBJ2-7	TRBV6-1	CATVGGGGLYEQYF	TGTGCCACCGTAGGAGGGGGGGGGCTCTACGAGCAGTACTTC
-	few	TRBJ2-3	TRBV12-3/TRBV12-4	CASSFTGGGDTQYF	TGTGCCAGCAGTTTTACAGGAGGTGGAGATACGCAGTATTTT
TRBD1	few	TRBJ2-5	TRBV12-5	CASGLGQGEGETQYF	TGTGCTAGTGGTCTCGGACAGGGGGAAGGCGAGACCCAGTACTTC
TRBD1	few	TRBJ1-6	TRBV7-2	CASSLQGSYNSPLHF	TGTGCCAGCAGCCTACAGGGGTCCTATAATTCACCCCTCCACTTT
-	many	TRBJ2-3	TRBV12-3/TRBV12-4	CASSHLVDTQYF	TGTGCCAGCAGCCATTTAGTAGATACGCAGTATTTT
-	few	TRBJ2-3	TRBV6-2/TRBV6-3	CASSYAGGGKDTQYF	TGTGCCAGCAGTTACGCTGGCGGGGGCAAAGATACGCAGTATTTT
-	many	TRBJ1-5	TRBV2	CASSEKSLPQHF	TGTGCCAGCAGTGAAAAGAGCCTGCCCCAGCATTTT
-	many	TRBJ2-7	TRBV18	CASSNSGWDEQYF	TGTGCCAGCTCAAACAGTGGCTGGGACGAGCAGTACTTC
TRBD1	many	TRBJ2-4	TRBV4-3	CASSQGLTGGTKNIQYF	TGCGCCAGCAGCCAAGGTTTAACAGGGGGAACCAAAAACATTCAGTACTTC
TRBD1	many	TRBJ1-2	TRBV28	CASSLSTAAGGLGYTF	TGTGCCAGCAGTTTATCCACCGCGGCAGGGGGCTTAGGCTACACCTTC
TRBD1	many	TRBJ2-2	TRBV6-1	CASRQGAGTGELFF	TGTGCCAGCAGACAGGGGGCGGGAACCGGGGAGCTGTTTTTT
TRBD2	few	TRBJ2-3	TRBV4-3	CASSQVGGGGATDTQYF	TGCGCCAGCAGCCAAGTTGGGGGCGGGGGGGCGACAGATACGCAGTATTTT
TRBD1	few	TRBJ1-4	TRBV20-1	CGAGTGIVKGQKLFF	TGTGGGGCCGGGACAGGGATAGTAAAAGGTCAAAAACTGTTTTTT
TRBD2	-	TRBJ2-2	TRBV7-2	CASSIRLAWDTGELFF	TGTGCCAGCAGCATACGACTAGCTTGGGACACCGGGGAGCTGTTTTTT
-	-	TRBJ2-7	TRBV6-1	CASSEIQGWQYF	TGTGCCAGCAGTGAAATCCAGGGATGGCAGTACTTC
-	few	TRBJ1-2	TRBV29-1	CSVNYLTARYGYTF	TGCAGCGTCAACTATCTGACTGCCCGCTATGGCTACACCTTC
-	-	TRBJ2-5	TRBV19	CASSTSPGETQYF	TGTGCCAGTAGTACGTCCCCGGGGGAGACCCAGTACTTC
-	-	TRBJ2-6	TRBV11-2	CASSPQPLGGANVLTF	TGTGCCAGCAGCCCACAGCCTCTTGGTGGGGCCAACGTCCTGACTTTC
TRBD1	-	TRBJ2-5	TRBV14	CASSHRGRVRKETQYF	TGTGCCAGCAGCCACAGGGGGCGAGTACGGAAAGAGACCCAGTACTTC
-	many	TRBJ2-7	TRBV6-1	CASSFYEQYF	TGTGCCAGCAGTTTCTACGAGCAGTACTTC
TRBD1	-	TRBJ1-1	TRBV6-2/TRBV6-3	CASSPEGAENTEAFF	TGTGCCAGCAGCCCTGAGGGGGCAGAGAACACTGAAGCTTTCTTT
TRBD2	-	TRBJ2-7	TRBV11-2	CASSRLSGGAFEQYF	TGTGCCAGCAGTCGACTGTCGGGGGGGGCTTTCGAGCAGTACTTC
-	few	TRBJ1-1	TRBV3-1	CASSQGSLVSGAFF	TGTGCCAGCAGCCAAGGCTCTCTGGTCAGCGGAGCTTTCTTT
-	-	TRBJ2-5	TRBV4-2	CASSQGTTRGEETQYF	TGTGCCAGCAGCCAAGGCACCACTAGAGGGGAAGAGACCCAGTACTTC
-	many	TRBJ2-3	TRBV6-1	CASSYYPVSTDTQYF	TGTGCCAGCAGTTATTATCCGGTTAGCACAGATACGCAGTATTTT
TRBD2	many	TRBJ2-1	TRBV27	CASSLASGSYNEQFF	TGTGCCAGCAGCCTGGCTAGCGGATCCTACAATGAGCAGTTCTTC
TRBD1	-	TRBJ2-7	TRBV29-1	CSAALQGAGEQYF	TGCAGCGCCGCCCTACAGGGGGCTGGGGAGCAGTACTTC
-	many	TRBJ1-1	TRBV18	CASSKQDTEAFF	TGTGCCAGCTCAAAGCAAGACACTGAAGCTTTCTTT
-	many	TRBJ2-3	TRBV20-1	CSASDSRTSTDTQYF	TGCAGTGCTAGCGATAGCAGGACTAGCACAGATACGCAGTATTTT
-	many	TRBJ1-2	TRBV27	CASSAQGFGYTF	TGTGCCAGCAGTGCCCAGGGTTTCGGCTACACCTTC
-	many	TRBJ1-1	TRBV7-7	CASSSTTNTEAFF	TGTGCTAGCAGCTCCACAACGAACACTGAAGCTTTCTTT
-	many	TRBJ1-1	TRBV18	CASSPGTPNTEAFF	TGTGCCAGCTCACCGGGAACACCGAACACTGAAGCTTTCTTT
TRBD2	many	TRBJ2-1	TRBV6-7	CASSYFGLSGGTSGSYNEQFF	TGTGCCAGCAGTTATTTCGGACTCAGCGGGGGCACTTCTGGCTCCTACAATGAGCAGTTCTTC
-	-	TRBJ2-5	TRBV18	CASSRRAVAQEAQYF	TGTGCCAGCTCAAGACGAGCGGTGGCCCAAGAGGCCCAGTACTTC
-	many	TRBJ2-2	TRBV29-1	CSVVGGGKNTGELFF	TGCAGCGTTGTTGGCGGGGGCAAGAACACCGGGGAGCTGTTTTTT
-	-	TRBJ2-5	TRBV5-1	CASSRTGTVQETQYF	TGCGCCAGCAGCAGGACCGGGACTGTCCAAGAGACCCAGTACTTC
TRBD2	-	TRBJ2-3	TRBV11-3	CASSFRAGDTDAQYF	TGTGCCAGCAGCTTCCGAGCGGGGGACACAGATGCGCAGTATTTT
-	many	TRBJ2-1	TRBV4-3	CASSPIEAPYEQFF	TGCGCCAGCAGCCCCATCGAGGCCCCATATGAGCAGTTCTTC
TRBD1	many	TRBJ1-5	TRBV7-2	CASSPRTGSNQPQHF	TGTGCCAGCAGCCCCCGGACAGGGAGCAATCAGCCCCAGCATTTT
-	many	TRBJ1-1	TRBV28	CASSSFPGYAFF	TGTGCCAGCAGTTCCTTTCCAGGGTACGCTTTCTTT
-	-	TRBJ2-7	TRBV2	CAGSSLGTEQYF	TGTGCCGGCAGTTCCCTCGGAACAGAGCAGTACTTC
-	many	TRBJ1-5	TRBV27	CASSGPAGSNQPQHF	TGTGCCAGCAGCGGGCCAGCGGGGAGCAATCAGCCCCAGCATTTT
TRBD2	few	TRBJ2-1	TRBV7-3	CASSHAGLAGGPIGNEQFF	TGTGCCAGCAGCCATGCCGGACTAGCGGGGGGTCCCATAGGCAATGAGCAGTTCTTC
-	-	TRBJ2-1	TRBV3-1	CASSLDGAAWNEQFF	TGTGCCAGCAGCCTTGATGGGGCCGCCTGGAATGAGCAGTTCTTC
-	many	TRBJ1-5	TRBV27	CASSLVADQPQHF	TGTGCCAGCAGTTTAGTGGCCGATCAGCCCCAGCATTTT
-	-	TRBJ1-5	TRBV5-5	CASSLDGGGRQPQHF	TGTGCCAGCAGCTTGGATGGGGGGGGACGTCAGCCCCAGCATTTT
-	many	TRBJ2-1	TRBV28	CASSQDSTTIDNEQFF	TGTGCCAGCAGTCAAGACAGCACCACGATAGACAATGAGCAGTTCTTC
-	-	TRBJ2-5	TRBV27	CASSFAGVPETQYF	TGTGCCAGCAGTTTCGCTGGCGTCCCGGAGACCCAGTACTTC
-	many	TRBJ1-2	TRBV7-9	CASSLERPPNSDTF	TGTGCCAGCAGCTTAGAGCGGCCTCCCAACTCAGACACCTTC
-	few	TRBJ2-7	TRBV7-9	CASRPPTGVSYEQYF	TGTGCCAGCAGACCGCCGACAGGCGTGTCCTACGAGCAGTACTTC
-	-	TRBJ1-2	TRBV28	CASRQEQGVSYGYTF	TGTGCCAGCAGACAAGAACAGGGCGTGAGCTATGGCTACACCTTC